The source of this TCR beta chain is a study of neurological immune-mediated disorders. Study-wide points: Among 34 multiple sclerosis patients, phylogenetic grouping put the repertoires of 18 into a single related-CDR3 cluster, a possible signature. No clinical or MRI feature was associated with the multiple sclerosis repertoire cluster. The greatest TCR clonal expansion appeared in HTLV-1-associated myelopathy and the smallest, falling below healthy controls, in multiple sclerosis.

MiXCR was run by TCRdb on the 5' RACE reads, yielding one entry per CDR3 protein. The repertoire consists of tens of thousands of distinct CDR3 sequences, with under 4.5% occurring once and the leading ten covering 2.9%. Trimming cost V 5 bases and J 3 bases, with 16 bases left between them. Per the germline V gene, CDR1 is SGHTA and CDR2 is FQGTGA. The CDR3 has 15 residues. This clonotype was observed many times. What it binds is unknown. The chain combines TRBV7-3 with TRBJ2-5; tentatively, D is TRBD2 (7 bases). Specimen: PBMCs. The TCR originated in a woman aged 50 to 65 with multiple sclerosis. In DNA form, the CDR3 reads TGTGCCAGCAGCCCCGGGGGGCTCATGGAAGAGACCCAGTACTTC. It translates to CASSPGGLMEETQYF.